This passage covers 6 T cell receptor beta chains from one sample sequenced in a study of cytomegalovirus exposure and HLA in healthy donors. The PCR made use of 60 Vbeta and 13 Jbeta primers. Sequenced by immunoSEQ multiplex PCR; TCRdb stores in-frame clones only, minus some. The repertoire holds 140,000 to 150,000 clones, with around 73% as singletons. The sequenced sample consisted of PBMCs. The receptors originated from a female donor in good health and CMV-seronegative.

J is TRBJ1-6 and V is TRBV28; 8 bases match TRBD1. Germline values: CDR1 MDHEN, CDR2 SYDVKM. V shed 7 bases and J 8 bases; nucleotides not matched to a gene: 13. The CDR3 is made up of 16 amino acids. CDR3 bases: TGTGCCAGCACCCCATCAGGGGGCCCCTTCGATTCACCCCTCCACTTT. It translates to CASTPSGGPFDSPLHF.

The CDR3 coding sequence is TGTGCCAGCAGTGAATTAACAGGGGATCAGCCCCAGCATTTT. Translation gives CASSELTGDQPQHF. This chain links TRBV25-1 with TRBJ1-5; 7 nucleotides align to TRBD1. Germline V lookup: CDR1 MGHDK, CDR2 SYGVNS. V shed 1 base, J shed 5 bases, and the junction held 2 bases outside the gene matches. CDR3 length: 14 amino acids.

The chain couples TRBV30 to TRBJ2-3; 10 bases line up with TRBD2. This CDR3 has 17 amino acids. In germline, CDR1 is GTSNPN, CDR2 SVGIG (reference sequence). The V and J ends lost 0 bases and 1 base, in that order; junction bases with no gene match: 7. In DNA, the CDR3 is TGTGCCTGGAGTGTAGGGAGGACTAGCGGACGCACAGATACGCAGTATTTT. Encoded protein: CAWSVGRTSGRTDTQYF.

This clone was recorded only once. As DNA, the CDR3 is TGTGCCAGTAGTGGCCGACAGAATCAGCCCCAGCATTTT. It specifies CASSGRQNQPQHF. This rearrangement joins TRBV19 to TRBJ1-5; the D gene is possibly TRBD1 (5 bases). Germline V lookup: CDR1 LNHDA, CDR2 SQIVND (reference sequence). CDR3 length equals 13 residues. Trimming took off 5 bases at V and 4 bases at J, with 9 bases between the two ends.

Concerning this clone: The missing conserved phenylalanine or tryptophan at the end of this CDR3 makes a read error likely. V and J are TRBV5-1 and TRBJ1-2, with 10 bases lining up with TRBD1. J lost 8 bases, V lost 4 bases, and 8 bases had no gene match. The germline CDR1 and CDR2 sequences are SGHRS and YFSETQ. The CDR3 is 14 amino acids. As DNA, the CDR3 is TGCGCCAGCAGCCCCGGGACAGGGGTATTCGGCTACACCCTC. Residues: CASSPGTGVFGYTL.

J is TRBJ1-1 and V is TRBV2; 7 bases match TRBD1. The V gene's germline CDR1 is SNHLY and CDR2 FYNNEI. CDR3 length: 15 residues. V shed 4 bases, J shed 1 base, and the junction held 6 bases outside the gene matches. Written as DNA, the CDR3 is TGTGCCAGCAGTGCCCCCGGGACAGCGAACACTGAAGCTTTCTTT. Translated: CASSAPGTANTEAFF.